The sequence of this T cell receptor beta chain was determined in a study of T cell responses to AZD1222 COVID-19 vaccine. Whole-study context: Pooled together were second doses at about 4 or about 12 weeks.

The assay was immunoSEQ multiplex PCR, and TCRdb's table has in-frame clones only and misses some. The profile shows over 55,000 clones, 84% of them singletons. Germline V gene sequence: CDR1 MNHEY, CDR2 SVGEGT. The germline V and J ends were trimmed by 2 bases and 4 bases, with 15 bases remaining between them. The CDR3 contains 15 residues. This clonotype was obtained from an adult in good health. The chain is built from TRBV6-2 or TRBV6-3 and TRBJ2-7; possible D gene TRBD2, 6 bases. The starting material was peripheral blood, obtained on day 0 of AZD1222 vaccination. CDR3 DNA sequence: TGTGCCAGCAGTTACCTGGCAGGGACTGATTACGAGCAGTACTTC. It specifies CASSYLAGTDYEQYF.